The present T cell receptor (beta chain) was sequenced within a study of CD8+ T cells in alopecia areata. Treatment noted: oral pan-JAK inhibitor, 5-10 mg twice daily. This clone occurred a few times. Following extraction, RNA underwent reverse transcription to cDNA, which served as the sequencing template. Clones were sequenced by immunoSEQ multiplex PCR, and TCRdb holds only the in-frame ones, with some missing. This table holds about 180,000 clones, 45% to 60% found once. The receptor's source is a human donor with alopecia areata. Sequenced material: CD8+ T cells sorted from blood, taken around week 54, from a patient treated with tofacitinib.

In DNA, the CDR3 is TGTGCCAGCAGCTTGGAACTAGCGGGGGGAAAAAATGAGCAGTTCTTC. This encodes CASSLELAGGKNEQFF. The V call is TRBV5-6, the J call TRBJ2-1; 12 nucleotides match TRBD2. J gave up 7 bases and V 0 bases, and 5 bases lay outside the gene matches. The CDR3 length is 16 residues. Germline CDR1 is SGHDT and CDR2 is YYEEEE.